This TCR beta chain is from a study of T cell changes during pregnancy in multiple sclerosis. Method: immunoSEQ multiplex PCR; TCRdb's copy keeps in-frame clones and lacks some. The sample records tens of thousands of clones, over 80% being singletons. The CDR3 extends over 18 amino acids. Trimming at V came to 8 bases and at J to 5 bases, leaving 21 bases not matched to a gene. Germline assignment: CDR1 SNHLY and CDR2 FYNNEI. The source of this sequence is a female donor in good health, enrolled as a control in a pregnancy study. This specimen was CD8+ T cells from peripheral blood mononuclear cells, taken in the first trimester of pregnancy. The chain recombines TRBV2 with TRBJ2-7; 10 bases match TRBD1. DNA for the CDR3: TGTGCCAGCGGGGGCGACAGGGGGCTCAGCGGGAGTCTAAACGAGCAGTACTTC. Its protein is CASGGDRGLSGSLNEQYF. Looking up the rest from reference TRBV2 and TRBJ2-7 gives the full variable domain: EPEVTQTPSHQVTQMGQEVILRCVPISNHLYFYWYRQILGQKVEFLVSFYNNEISEKSEIFDDQFSVERPDGSNFTLKIRSTKLEDSAMYFCASGGDRGLSGSLNEQYFGPGTRLTVT.